The 27 T cell receptor beta chains reported below all come from one sample, sequenced in a study of beta chain features in type 1 diabetes. The whole isolated RNA underwent reverse transcription, so sequencing captured expressed TCRB transcripts. Sequencing was performed with immunoSEQ multiplex PCR; in TCRdb, only in-frame clones are kept and a portion is missing. The table records over 350,000 clones, more than 12% of them present only once. The sample was naive CD4+ T cells from blood. These receptors came from a woman younger than 35 in good health.

The rearrangement links TRBV6-6 to TRBJ2-7; tentatively, D is TRBD1 (6 bases). Germline CDR1 reads MNHNY; CDR2 reads SVGAGI (reference sequence). The CDR3 contains 15 residues. V was cut by 5 bases and J by 0 bases, with 14 bases left in between. The CDR3 sequence: CASSPRTVISYEQYF. DNA for the CDR3: TGTGCCAGCAGTCCCCGGACAGTTATCTCCTACGAGCAGTACTTC.

J is TRBJ2-1 and V is TRBV2; D remains unclear. The germline V gene has CDR1 SNHLY and CDR2 FYNNEI. The V end was cut by 7 bases, the J end by 0 bases, with 10 bases between. This CDR3 is built from 14 residues. Here the CDR3 reads CASMSRSSYNEQFF. CDR3 DNA: TGTGCCAGCATGTCCAGAAGCTCCTACAATGAGCAGTTCTTC.

This clone has only a few counts. V and J are TRBV30 and TRBJ1-1, with TRBD1 as a possible D gene (6 bases). Germline V gene data show CDR1 as GTSNPN and CDR2 as SVGIG (reference sequence). Deletions cut 0 bases from V and 0 bases from J, with 8 bases between. The CDR3 loop spans 14 amino acids. CDR3 DNA: TGTGCCTGGAGTGTACACAGGGTGAACACTGAAGCTTTCTTT. Its translation: CAWSVHRVNTEAFF.

This clone was counted a few times. The chain has TRBV28 and TRBJ1-5; possible D gene TRBD1, 5 bases. Germline lookup yields CDR1 MDHEN and CDR2 SYDVKM. Trimming stripped 5 bases from V and 15 bases from J, with 23 bases between. CDR3 length: 14 amino acids. The CDR3 region is CASSRWISGHPLHF. CDR3 DNA sequence: TGTGCCAGCAGTCGATGGATCTCAGGACATCCGTTGCATTTT.

The chain has TRBV18 and TRBJ2-6, with 7 bases that match TRBD1. The V gene's germline CDR1 is KGHSH and CDR2 LQKENI. Trimming removed 7 bases from V and 0 bases from J; junction bases left unmatched: 9. This CDR3 has 17 amino acids. CDR3 protein: CASFKQGIGSGANVLTF. CDR3 DNA: TGTGCCAGCTTTAAACAGGGGATCGGCTCTGGGGCCAACGTCCTGACTTTC.

The V gene is TRBV2, the J gene TRBJ2-1, with TRBD2 identical over 12 bases. The CDR3 is 16 residues long. Germline values: CDR1 SNHLY, CDR2 FYNNEI. The trim removed 6 bases at V and 7 bases at J, leaving 10 bases unmatched. CDR3 nucleotides: TGTGCCAGCAGGGGAGCCCGGACTAGCGGGACAAATGAGCAGTTCTTC. It encodes CASRGARTSGTNEQFF.

This clone was detected a few times. The chain has TRBV28 and TRBJ2-1, with TRBD2 matching over 10 bases. Germline V gene sequence: CDR1 MDHEN, CDR2 SYDVKM. V lost 10 bases, J lost 5 bases, and 2 bases stayed unmatched. This CDR3 comprises 12 residues. The CDR3 DNA sequence: TGTGCCACCCTAGCGGGAGACAATGAGCAGTTCTTC. Its translation: CATLAGDNEQFF.

This chain joins TRBV9 and TRBJ1-2; 8 nucleotides agree with TRBD1. After removal of 0 bases from V and 5 bases from J, the junction contained 12 bases not matched to a gene. The germline V gene encodes CDR1 SGDLS and CDR2 YYNGEE. The CDR3 has 17 amino acids. As DNA, the CDR3 is TGTGCCAGCAGCGTAGCCCGACAGGGGTGGAACTCGTATGGCTACACCTTC. Encoded protein: CASSVARQGWNSYGYTF.

For the CDR3, the DNA is TGTGCCAGCTCACCCTACGGGGAGACCCAGTACTTC. Residues: CASSPYGETQYF. The rearrangement uses TRBV18 and TRBJ2-5, with unresolved D. Trimming removed 3 bases from V and 5 bases from J, with 7 bases in between. Germline V gene lookup returns CDR1 KGHSH and CDR2 LQKENI. The CDR3 totals 12 residues.

This clone was detected only a few times. This chain links TRBV28 with TRBJ2-7; 7 positions match TRBD1. Unmatched junction bases numbered 2, after V lost 2 bases and J lost 4 bases. Germline assignment: CDR1 MDHEN and CDR2 SYDVKM. The CDR3 has 13 residues. The CDR3 region has the DNA TGTGCCAGCAGTTTACCGACAGGGTACGAGCAGTACTTC. It encodes CASSLPTGYEQYF.

V gene TRBV18 combines with J gene TRBJ2-3; 10 bases match TRBD2. Germline trimming cut 1 base from V and 1 base from J; bases unmatched to any gene: 2. The germline V gene has CDR1 KGHSH and CDR2 LQKENI. The CDR3 runs 16 residues. The CDR3 DNA reads TGTGCCAGCTCACCACAGACTAGCGGGCGCACAGATACGCAGTATTTT. Translation gives CASSPQTSGRTDTQYF.

This clone has only a few counts. V is TRBV7-9 and J is TRBJ2-7, with 9 nucleotides matching TRBD1. The V segment lost 3 bases and the J segment 5 bases; nucleotides outside the gene matches: 14. This CDR3 is built from 17 residues. The V gene's germline CDR1 is SEHNR and CDR2 FQNEAQ (reference sequence). CDR3 region: CASSFWGEGQGRNEQYF. The DNA of the CDR3 is TGTGCCAGCAGCTTTTGGGGGGAGGGACAGGGAAGGAACGAGCAGTACTTC.

The rearrangement links TRBV19 to TRBJ2-7; D perhaps matches TRBD1 (5 bases). This CDR3 has 13 residues. Germline values: CDR1 LNHDA, CDR2 SQIVND (reference sequence). V was trimmed by 3 bases and J by 3 bases, leaving 9 bases between them. CDR3 in amino acids: CASSIQGNYEQYF. The CDR3 DNA is TGTGCCAGTAGTATCCAGGGCAACTACGAGCAGTACTTC.

This clone showed up just a few times. The CDR3 protein is CASSTTGHRYF. The CDR3 DNA follows: TGTGCCAGTAGTACGACGGGACACAGGTATTTT. The gene calls are TRBV19 and TRBJ2-3; perhaps TRBD1 as D (6 bases). V lost 4 bases and J 14 bases, leaving 13 bases between the germline ends. This CDR3 region has 11 residues. Germline V gene data show CDR1 as LNHDA and CDR2 as SQIVND (reference sequence).

This chain links TRBV5-1 with TRBJ2-3; D is unclear. Trimming stripped 3 bases from V and 0 bases from J, with 5 bases between. Per germline, CDR1 SGHRS and CDR2 YFSETQ. The CDR3 is 13 amino acids. CDR3 sequence reads: CASSWASTDTQYF. CDR3 DNA: TGCGCCAGCAGCTGGGCTAGCACAGATACGCAGTATTTT.

The chain recombines TRBV18 with TRBJ2-3, with D possibly TRBD1 on 5 matching bases. The V end was cut by 3 bases, the J end by 4 bases, with 17 bases between. The CDR3 runs 16 residues. Germline V gene data show CDR1 as KGHSH and CDR2 as LQKENI. This CDR3 is CASSPDRSQGPDTQYF. For the CDR3, the DNA is TGTGCCAGCTCACCGGACCGGTCTCAGGGCCCAGATACGCAGTATTTT.

The CDR3 sequence: CASTVGTLPYNEQFF. In DNA, the CDR3 is TGTGCCAGCACCGTAGGGACTTTGCCATACAATGAGCAGTTCTTC. The chain combines TRBV28 with TRBJ2-1; tentative D call: TRBD2 (6 bases). The germline V gene encodes CDR1 MDHEN and CDR2 SYDVKM. Trimming removed 7 bases at V and 4 bases at J, with 17 bases between. This CDR3 has 15 residues.

This clone occurred a few times. The chain joins TRBV2 to TRBJ2-7; TRBD1 matches 7 bases. Losses at the gene ends were 6 bases for V and 1 base for J; bases not matched to a gene: 6. Germline values: CDR1 SNHLY, CDR2 FYNNEI. The length of the CDR3 is 14 residues. The CDR3 loop reads CASRPGQASYEQYF. The CDR3, as DNA: TGTGCCAGCAGGCCTGGACAGGCTTCCTACGAGCAGTACTTC.

The table lists this clone with a few counts. The junction and the germline gene differ at one end; a read error may be behind it. The chain uses TRBV7-9 and TRBJ1-1, with a possible D match to TRBD1 (6 bases). Germline-derived CDR1 and CDR2 are SEHNR and FQNEAQ (reference sequence). The CDR3 is 15 amino acids. The CDR3 nucleotides read TGTGCCAGCAGCTTACAGGGGAAGCTGAATACTGAAGCTTTCTTT. Its translation is CASSLQGKLNTEAFF.

This clone was seen a few times. The same CDR3 arises from other DNA sequences in this sample as well. This chain uses TRBV25-1 with TRBJ1-5; 7 nucleotides align to TRBD1. Germline V lookup: CDR1 MGHDK, CDR2 SYGVNS. This CDR3 region has 14 residues. Trimming at V came to 4 bases and at J to 6 bases, leaving 6 bases not matched to a gene. The CDR3 nucleotides are TGTGCCAGCAGTGGGACAGGATTAAGTCAGCCCCAGCATTTT. It is translated as CASSGTGLSQPQHF. Combining the CDR3 with reference TRBV25-1 and TRBJ1-5 gives the whole variable domain EADIYQTPRYLVIGTGKKITLECSQTMGHDKMYWYQQDPGMELHLIHYSYGVNSTEKGDLSSESTVSRIRTEHFPLTLESARPSHTSQYLCASSGTGLSQPQHFGDGTRLSIL.

This chain links TRBV7-9 with TRBJ2-1, with 8 bases lining up with TRBD2. The CDR3 is 13 residues long. V lost 9 bases to trimming and J lost 3 bases; unmatched junction nucleotides: 4. The V gene's germline CDR1 is SEHNR and CDR2 FQNEAQ (reference sequence). The CDR3 loop is CASQAGVYNEQFF. The CDR3 nucleotides read TGTGCCAGTCAAGCGGGGGTCTACAATGAGCAGTTCTTC.

The rearrangement joins TRBV7-2 to TRBJ1-2; TRBD1 aligns across 9 bases. In germline, CDR1 is SGHTA, CDR2 FQGNSA. The CDR3 is made up of 13 amino acids. Trimming removed 5 bases from V and 5 bases from J; junction bases left unmatched: 3. CDR3 DNA: TGTGCCAGCAGCCTACAGGGGGCGTATGGCTACACCTTC. This gives the protein CASSLQGAYGYTF.

This clone has more than one count but fewer than ten. V is TRBV30 and J is TRBJ1-5; D call uncertain. The CDR3 is made up of 13 amino acids. Germline V gene lookup returns CDR1 GTSNPN and CDR2 SVGIG (reference sequence). The V and J ends lost 2 bases and 4 bases respectively, with 9 bases between them. CDR3 nucleotide sequence: TGTGCCTGGAGTACGACTAATAATCAGCCCCAGCATTTT. It yields the protein CAWSTTNNQPQHF.

This clone was found a few times. This sequence joins TRBV29-1 and TRBJ1-2; weak D call: TRBD1 (5 bases). CDR1 and CDR2 from the germline V gene are SQVTM and ANQGSEA. Trimming removed 3 bases at V and 1 base at J, with 15 bases between. CDR3 length equals 15 residues. This CDR3 reads CSVEPRQSSNYGYTF. Written as DNA, the CDR3 is TGCAGCGTTGAGCCTCGACAGTCGAGTAACTATGGCTACACCTTC.

This clone was counted a few times. The chain links TRBV7-9 to TRBJ2-7, with D perhaps TRBD2 (5 bases). Germline CDR1 is SEHNR and CDR2 is FQNEAQ (reference sequence). V lost 5 bases, J lost 3 bases, and 17 bases lay in between. The CDR3 totals 15 residues. The CDR3 coding sequence is TGTGCCAGCAGCCCCTGGAGAAGGGAGTTCTACGAGCAGTACTTC. This translates into CASSPWRREFYEQYF.

This clone has a handful of counts. This chain uses TRBV7-2 with TRBJ2-5; 14 bases map to TRBD2. Germline CDR1 reads SGHTA; CDR2 reads FQGNSA. V was clipped by 5 bases and J by 4 bases; unmatched bases: 6. This CDR3 comprises 16 residues. The CDR3 reads CASSPTSGRAGETQYF. CDR3 sequence (DNA): TGTGCCAGCAGCCCGACTAGCGGGAGGGCCGGAGAGACCCAGTACTTC.

This clone occurred a few times. This sequence joins TRBV29-1 and TRBJ2-2, with D possibly being TRBD1 (6 bases). Trimming removed 5 bases from V and 0 bases from J, with 10 bases in between. The CDR3 extends over 14 amino acids. Germline CDR1 reads SQVTM; CDR2 reads ANQGSEA. The CDR3 DNA sequence: TGCAGCGTTTTACAGGGACCGAACACCGGGGAGCTGTTTTTT. It codes for CSVLQGPNTGELFF.